The TCR beta chain described here comes from a study of blood T cell repertoires in COVID-19 (dated by TCRdb to 2018 to 2021). Broadly, across the study: Samples from collaborators originated in the United States, Italy and Spain and spanned both the acute and convalescent phases of COVID-19. The prospective study material was composed of cDNA or gDNA derived from T cells, B-cell-depleted T cells, or PBMCs. Subjects who had been exposed to COVID-19, were actively infected with it, or had recovered from it provided the deeply sampled blood TCRbeta repertoires that made up the dataset. The repertoires were released in a freely available public database meant as a resource for research on the immune response to SARS-CoV-2. The samples were drawn from two sources: the first 160 participants of the ongoing ImmuneRACE study, and 1,254 subjects contributed by 6 global collaborators. Sample metadata almost always included a de-identified subject ID, COVID-19 status, age in years and sex. Where available, HLA class I and class II types were obtained from metadata supplied by the sample provider rather than from assay-based typing.

Enrolling through a virtual design, the prospective study's participants ranged in age from about 18 to 89 years and lived across some 22 United States geographic areas. In the prospective study, cohorts were assigned on the basis of participant-reported clinical history obtained from a screening survey and a study questionnaire. Recovered participants in ImmuneRACE Cohort 3 were defined by two consecutive negative NP/OP PCR tests, clearance by a healthcare professional, or resolution of symptoms. In the prospective study, mobile phlebotomists collected whole blood, serum and a nasopharyngeal or oropharyngeal swab from each participant. Over a roughly 2-month period, participants in the prospective study had the option of providing additional blood draws and questionnaires. Before DNA extraction, prospective study blood samples were shipped either frozen or at room temperature. Points the paper makes about the study in general: Clinical and demographic metadata were provided uncurated, with the amount varying by source and participant.

The immunoSEQ Assay, a bias-controlled multiplex PCR, was used to amplify TCRbeta CDR3 regions from genomic DNA. Turning to the authors' computational methods: Within the assay, amplification of reference gene primers was used to estimate how many nucleated cells each sample contained. To quantify the absolute abundance of each unique TCRbeta CDR3 rearrangement, sequence reads were collapsed and filtered. Productive Simpson clonality was computed per sample as the square root of Simpson's diversity index over productive rearrangements. TCRdb obtained this table from immuneACCESS and retained in-frame rearrangements with V and J assigned. These tables miss some clones; where compared with another copy, unresolved V genes account for less than half of the shortfall, and the remainder is unexplained. D and trimming were read from the DNA, whereas the V and J calls and clone size are those reported in that table. For this sample there are some 490,000 clones; 70% to 90% appear just once. The ten top clones hold approximately 8% of the sample.

The CDR3, cysteine through phenylalanine, is 15 amino acids long. CDR3 DNA is the only sequence kept; it has 45 bases, read in frame from the first base. Sequences SGHNT (CDR1) and YENEEA (CDR2) are obtained from the germline V gene. Trimming accounts for 6 bases at V and 4 bases at J, while the number of junction bases matched to no gene is 3. Concerning this clone itself: Its recognized antigen is unknown. Base qualities are not provided; no much larger clone lies one nucleotide away.

Sequenced sample: PBMCs or T cells enriched from blood (not recorded which). Recombination joined TRBV11-3 with TRBJ2-4; 13 central nucleotides agree with TRBD2. The TCR originated in a woman aged 60-75 years who had recovered from COVID-19. The nucleotide sequence is TGTGCCAGCAGTTGGGGACTAGCGGGGAAAAACATTCAGTACTTC. It translates to CASSWGLAGKNIQYF.